This entry concerns a single TCR beta chain. The data derive from a study of radiotherapy plus CTLA-4 blockade in lung cancer. CDR1 and CDR2 (germline): KGHSH, LQKENI. V was pared by 6 bases and J by 8 bases, with 19 bases between. The length of the CDR3 is 14 residues. Libraries were prepared by immunoSEQ multiplex PCR; TCRdb keeps only in-frame clonotypes and omits some of them. This table has about 39,000 clones, about four fifths appearing once. The sequence was obtained from a human donor with non-small cell lung cancer that progressed on radiotherapy plus ipilimumab. This chain connects TRBV18 to TRBJ1-2; D perhaps matches TRBD1 (5 bases). The specimen comprised peripheral blood, sampled from a patient treated with radiotherapy plus ipilimumab. The CDR3 is CASSTKGQGEGYTF. The CDR3 region has the DNA TGTGCCAGCTCGACCAAAGGGCAGGGCGAAGGCTACACCTTC.